These 14 T cell receptor beta chains were sequenced from one sample in a study of cytomegalovirus exposure and HLA in healthy donors. 13 Jbeta primers and 60 Vbeta primers were used for the PCR. The protocol was immunoSEQ multiplex PCR, while the TCRdb copy is restricted to in-frame clones and leaves out a portion. The data contain 170,000 or so clones, over 70% of them singletons. The sequenced sample was PBMCs. All receptors come from a woman aged 45-65 years in good health and CMV-seronegative.

The rearrangement joins TRBV2 to TRBJ1-2; 10 bases fit TRBD1. Germline assignment: CDR1 SNHLY and CDR2 FYNNEI. This CDR3 region has 18 residues. The ends lost 8 bases at V and 7 bases at J; junction bases unmatched: 22. CDR3 sequence reads: CASAHRAGQGPFLSGYTF. CDR3 nucleotide sequence: TGTGCCAGCGCCCATAGGGCGGGACAGGGGCCCTTCTTATCTGGCTACACCTTC.

The DNA for the CDR3 is TGCGCCAGCAGCTCCCGGGAACCATCCTACGAGCAGTACTTC. Protein: CASSSREPSYEQYF. V usage is TRBV5-1 and J usage is TRBJ2-7; D possibly corresponds to TRBD2 (5 bases). Looked up from germline, CDR1 is SGHRS and CDR2 is YFSETQ. The CDR3 has 14 residues. The V end lost 3 bases, the J end lost 1 base, and 11 bases lay between the germline ends.

There are a few counts of this clone. The chain recombines TRBV28 with TRBJ1-2, with D possibly TRBD1 on 5 matching bases. The V gene lost 4 bases and the J gene lost 4 bases, with 10 bases spanning the gap. This CDR3 has 13 residues. In germline, CDR1 is MDHEN, CDR2 SYDVKM. The CDR3 DNA follows: TGTGCCAGCAGTTCCCCGACAGTCTATGGCTACACCTTC. The encoded protein is CASSSPTVYGYTF.

CDR3 protein: CASSLLGGELFF. CDR3 nucleotide sequence: TGTGCCAGCAGTCTTCTAGGCGGGGAGCTGTTTTTT. The V and J genes are TRBV28 and TRBJ2-2, with D unresolved. The CDR3 covers 12 residues. Germline lookup yields CDR1 MDHEN and CDR2 SYDVKM. V lost 5 bases to trimming and J lost 7 bases, with 8 bases between them.

The genes are TRBV9 and TRBJ2-3; weak D call: TRBD1 (6 bases). Germline values: CDR1 SGDLS, CDR2 YYNGEE. The CDR3 is 14 residues long. The V gene lost 3 bases and the J gene lost 0 bases, with 8 bases spanning the gap. This chain's CDR3 is CASSEGVSTDTQYF. The CDR3 bases are TGTGCCAGCAGCGAGGGGGTTAGCACAGATACGCAGTATTTT.

The chain uses TRBV27 and TRBJ2-7; 9 bases match TRBD2. Germline V gives CDR1 MNHEY, CDR2 SMNVEV (reference sequence). The CDR3 has 14 amino acids. V gave up 8 bases and J gave up 1 base; unmatched junction bases: 6. CDR3 in amino acids: CASGRLADSYEQYF. CDR3 DNA: TGTGCCAGCGGAAGACTAGCGGATTCCTACGAGCAGTACTTC.

V and J are TRBV29-1 and TRBJ2-3; possibly TRBD2 for D (6 bases). CDR3 length: 14 residues. Germline V gene lookup returns CDR1 SQVTM and CDR2 ANQGSEA. V was shortened by 3 bases and J by 2 bases, with 12 bases between the two germline ends. The DNA of the CDR3 is TGCAGCGTTGAGGCGGCGGGAATCACAGATACGCAGTATTTT. Amino acid sequence: CSVEAAGITDTQYF.

The chain is built from TRBV5-8 and TRBJ1-3; the D is unclear. The germline gives CDR1 SGHTS, CDR2 YDEGEE. V dropped 4 bases and J dropped 0 bases, with 14 bases sitting between them. The CDR3 contains 16 residues. CDR3 bases: TGTGCCAGCAGCCCGAGCACCCCCTTCTCTGGAAACACCATATATTTT. Translating it yields CASSPSTPFSGNTIYF.

The CDR3 loop is CASSLAGSETDTQYF. CDR3 DNA sequence: TGTGCCAGCAGCTTAGCCGGGAGCGAAACGGATACGCAGTATTTT. V and J are TRBV7-3 and TRBJ2-3; a weak D match, TRBD2 (6 bases). Trimming cost V 2 bases and J 6 bases, with 15 bases left between them. This CDR3 comprises 15 residues. Germline assignment: CDR1 SGHTA and CDR2 FQGTGA.

The chain uses TRBV30 and TRBJ1-5; 11 bases line up with TRBD1. V lost 3 bases, J lost 5 bases, and 3 bases stayed unmatched. Germline V gene data show CDR1 as GTSNPN and CDR2 as SVGIG (reference sequence). The CDR3 has 14 amino acids. The CDR3 reads CAWSGTGGHQPQHF. DNA for the CDR3: TGTGCCTGGAGCGGGACAGGGGGTCATCAGCCCCAGCATTTT.

The count of this clone is one. The chain carries TRBV5-1 and TRBJ2-3; 9 bases agree with TRBD2. Trimming removed 4 bases from V and 6 bases from J; junction bases left unmatched: 9. The CDR3 spans 15 residues. Germline loops: CDR1 SGHRS, CDR2 YFSETQ. The CDR3 sequence is CASSVGGGASDTQYF. The CDR3, as DNA: TGCGCCAGCAGCGTGGGCGGGGGGGCATCGGATACGCAGTATTTT.

The chain is built from TRBV7-6 and TRBJ2-3; 7 positions agree with TRBD2. The CDR3 is 15 residues long. Germline trimming cut 4 bases from V and 2 bases from J; bases unmatched to any gene: 6. CDR1 and CDR2 from the germline V gene are SGHVS and FNYEAQ. The CDR3 bases are TGTGCCAGCAGCTCGGGAGCGGGAAACACAGATACGCAGTATTTT. It codes for CASSSGAGNTDTQYF.

In regard to this clone: A read error may produce the germline difference seen at one junction end. This rearrangement joins TRBV28 to TRBJ1-1; D is ambiguous. The V gene's germline CDR1 is MDHEN and CDR2 SYDVKM. CDR3 length equals 14 residues. The CDR3 sequence: CASSLGPGNTGAFF. Here the CDR3 DNA reads TGTGCCAGCAGTTTAGGTCCGGGGAACACTGGAGCTTTCTTT.

The chain carries TRBV5-1 and TRBJ2-6; D remains ambiguous. The CDR3 has 16 amino acids. Germline-derived CDR1 and CDR2 are SGHRS and YFSETQ. V shed 1 base and J shed 0 bases, with 8 bases lying between them. The CDR3: CASSLSGSSGANVLTF. The CDR3 nucleotides are TGCGCCAGCAGCTTGTCAGGCTCCTCTGGGGCCAACGTCCTGACTTTC.